This passage covers 7 T cell receptor beta chains from one sample sequenced in a study of shared clonotypes between healthy human individuals (dated by TCRdb to the early 2020s). The method was the immunoSEQ multiplex PCR assay. Held by TCRdb, this immuneACCESS table contains in-frame sequences only and omits some clones. Under half of the omission traces to an unresolved V gene where checked; the cause of the rest is unknown. Counted in this sample were a few million clones; around nine tenths of them appeared once. The ten largest account for over 0.12% of the sample. The sequenced sample consisted of naive CD4+ T cells sorted from blood. Sample cell subset or site, as interpreted from the label and publication: CD45RA+ positively selected. The receptor set was obtained from a man between 18 and 35 years old in good health.

The sample holds one count of this clone. The chain employs TRBV6-5 and TRBJ1-2; TRBD1 agrees at 9 bases. V trimming: 6 bases; J trimming: 6 bases; junction bases outside the gene matches: 11. CDR1 MNHEY and CDR2 SVGAGI come from the germline V gene. The CDR3 contains 15 residues. CDR3 residues: CASRATGGFADGYTF. CDR3 DNA: TGTGCCAGCAGAGCGACAGGGGGGTTTGCCGATGGCTACACCTTC.

The rearrangement joins TRBV20-1 to TRBJ1-6; D is unresolved. CDR1 is DFQATT and CDR2 is SNEGSKA in the germline V gene (reference sequence). Trimming took off 6 bases at V and 11 bases at J, with 8 bases between the two ends. The CDR3 contains 10 residues. The CDR3 spells CSAVGPPLHF. CDR3 coding DNA: TGCAGTGCCGTAGGCCCACCCCTCCACTTT.

Only one count was recorded for this clone. The CDR3 sequence: CASSPLTGVAGELFF. The CDR3 nucleotides are TGTGCCAGCTCACCGTTGACAGGGGTGGCCGGGGAGCTGTTTTTT. The chain employs TRBV18 and TRBJ2-2, with 8 bases aligning to TRBD1. The CDR3 covers 15 residues. CDR1 is KGHSH and CDR2 is LQKENI in the germline V gene. V trimming: 3 bases; J trimming: 6 bases; junction bases outside the gene matches: 6.

This clone was observed a few times. The gene calls are TRBV14 and TRBJ1-6; 10 bases are shared with TRBD1. J lost 11 bases, V lost 3 bases, and 4 bases had no gene match. Germline lookup yields CDR1 SGHDN and CDR2 FVKESK. This CDR3 comprises 14 residues. CDR3 bases: TGTGCCAGCAGCCAGCTCGGGACAGGGGCACCCCTCCACTTT. Translation: CASSQLGTGAPLHF.

The J gene is TRBJ1-2, the V gene TRBV5-6; no clear D. Germline V lookup: CDR1 SGHDT, CDR2 YYEEEE. Trimming left V 4 bases short and J 7 bases short, with 11 bases between. CDR3 size: 12 residues. The CDR3: CASSRPGFGYTF. In DNA, the CDR3 is TGTGCCAGCAGCCGGCCGGGCTTTGGCTACACCTTC. The variable domain in full, completed from reference TRBV5-6 and TRBJ1-2, reads DAGVTQSPTHLIKTRGQQVTLRCSPKSGHDTVSWYQQALGQGPQFIFQYYEEEERQRGNFPDRFSGHQFPNYSSELNVNALLLGDSALYLCASSRPGFGYTFGSGTRLTVV.

This sequence joins TRBV5-6 and TRBJ1-3, with a tentative D call TRBD1 (6 bases). The CDR3 is made up of 16 amino acids. Trimming shortened V by 0 bases and J by 1 base, and 11 bases separated the two germline ends. Germline V gene data show CDR1 as SGHDT and CDR2 as YYEEEE. The CDR3 region has the DNA TGTGCCAGCAGCTTGGCCACTACAGGGTCTGGAAACACCATATATTTT. This encodes CASSLATTGSGNTIYF.

V is TRBV7-3 and J is TRBJ1-2, with D perhaps TRBD1 (6 bases). Looked up from germline, CDR1 is SGHTA and CDR2 is FQGTGA. V was shortened by 2 bases and J by 7 bases, with 14 bases between the two germline ends. This CDR3 contains 14 residues. Here the CDR3 DNA reads TGTGCCAGCAGCTTATCCTCAGGGGCCGGTGGCTACACCTTC. Translation: CASSLSSGAGGYTF.